This is a list of T cell receptor beta chains from one sample in a study of T cell responses to AZD1222 COVID-19 vaccine. TCRdb's table, derived via immunoSEQ multiplex PCR, lists solely in-frame clones and lacks some. The profile shows more than 65,000 clones, about nine tenths of them singletons. The sequenced sample was peripheral blood, obtained on day 0 of AZD1222 vaccination. These receptors came from an adult in good health. Both conserved end residues are trimmed from each CDR3.

v_gene	j_gene	CDR3aa
TRBV10-3	TRBJ2-7	AIRTWNYEQY
TRBV6-1	TRBJ2-7	ASNEGGTGGTYEQY
TRBV19	TRBJ1-1	ASSINVNTEAF
TRBV19	TRBJ2-4	ASSTQGGLGKNIQY
TRBV5-1	TRBJ2-1	ASSVMPGGNEQF
TRBV28	TRBJ1-2	ASSLQGKYGYT
TRBV10-1	TRBJ1-1	ASSESTANTEAF
TRBV3-1/TRBV3-2	TRBJ2-5	ASSRTGREETQY
TRBV6-5	TRBJ2-3	ASDYWTSPTDTQY
TRBV6-2/TRBV6-3	TRBJ2-7	ASSLGLAGAHEQY
TRBV18	TRBJ2-2	ASSPPLRGAGELF
TRBV7-9	TRBJ2-1	ASTSGGRSYNEQF
TRBV6-5	TRBJ1-5	ASSDPNQPQH
TRBV6-5	TRBJ1-1	ASRRMNTEAF
TRBV6-6	TRBJ2-3	ASSGGTDTQY
TRBV18	TRBJ1-2	ASSPPGNYGYT
TRBV7-2	TRBJ1-2	ASSGRTGDYGYT
TRBV4-1	TRBJ2-3	ASSGWGITDTQY
TRBV28	TRBJ2-2	ASSPGTGGNTGELF
TRBV11-2	TRBJ1-2	ASSLSRIWGYT
TRBV15	TRBJ2-1	ATSRDSGSYNEQF
TRBV5-1	TRBJ2-1	ASSPGLAHNEQF
TRBV21-1	TRBJ2-7	ASSKYRDRY
TRBV11-2	TRBJ2-1	ASSTSDRGGYNEQF
TRBV28	TRBJ1-5	ASSPQGREPQH
TRBV5-1	TRBJ2-7	ASSHGQGGYEQY
TRBV14	TRBJ2-7	ASSPGASYEQY
TRBV19	TRBJ1-2	ASSIRTDYGYT